This T cell receptor (beta chain) was observed in a study of technical replicates of blood from a few donors. Here immunoSEQ multiplex PCR was the method, and the copy in TCRdb shows in-frame clones only, minus some. The sample shows tens of thousands of clones, about 95% of them seen only once. V lost 0 bases, J lost 4 bases, and 8 bases stayed unmatched. The CDR3 has 17 amino acids. The germline V gene has CDR1 LNHNV and CDR2 YYDKDF (reference sequence). The origin of this receptor is a human donor in good health. The sequencing input was T cells isolated from PBMCs. This chain uses TRBV15 with TRBJ2-5, with 10 bases aligning to TRBD1. CDR3 coding DNA: TGTGCCACCAGCAGAGATCTGAGGGGACAGGGGACAGAGACCCAGTACTTC. Amino acid sequence: CATSRDLRGQGTETQYF.